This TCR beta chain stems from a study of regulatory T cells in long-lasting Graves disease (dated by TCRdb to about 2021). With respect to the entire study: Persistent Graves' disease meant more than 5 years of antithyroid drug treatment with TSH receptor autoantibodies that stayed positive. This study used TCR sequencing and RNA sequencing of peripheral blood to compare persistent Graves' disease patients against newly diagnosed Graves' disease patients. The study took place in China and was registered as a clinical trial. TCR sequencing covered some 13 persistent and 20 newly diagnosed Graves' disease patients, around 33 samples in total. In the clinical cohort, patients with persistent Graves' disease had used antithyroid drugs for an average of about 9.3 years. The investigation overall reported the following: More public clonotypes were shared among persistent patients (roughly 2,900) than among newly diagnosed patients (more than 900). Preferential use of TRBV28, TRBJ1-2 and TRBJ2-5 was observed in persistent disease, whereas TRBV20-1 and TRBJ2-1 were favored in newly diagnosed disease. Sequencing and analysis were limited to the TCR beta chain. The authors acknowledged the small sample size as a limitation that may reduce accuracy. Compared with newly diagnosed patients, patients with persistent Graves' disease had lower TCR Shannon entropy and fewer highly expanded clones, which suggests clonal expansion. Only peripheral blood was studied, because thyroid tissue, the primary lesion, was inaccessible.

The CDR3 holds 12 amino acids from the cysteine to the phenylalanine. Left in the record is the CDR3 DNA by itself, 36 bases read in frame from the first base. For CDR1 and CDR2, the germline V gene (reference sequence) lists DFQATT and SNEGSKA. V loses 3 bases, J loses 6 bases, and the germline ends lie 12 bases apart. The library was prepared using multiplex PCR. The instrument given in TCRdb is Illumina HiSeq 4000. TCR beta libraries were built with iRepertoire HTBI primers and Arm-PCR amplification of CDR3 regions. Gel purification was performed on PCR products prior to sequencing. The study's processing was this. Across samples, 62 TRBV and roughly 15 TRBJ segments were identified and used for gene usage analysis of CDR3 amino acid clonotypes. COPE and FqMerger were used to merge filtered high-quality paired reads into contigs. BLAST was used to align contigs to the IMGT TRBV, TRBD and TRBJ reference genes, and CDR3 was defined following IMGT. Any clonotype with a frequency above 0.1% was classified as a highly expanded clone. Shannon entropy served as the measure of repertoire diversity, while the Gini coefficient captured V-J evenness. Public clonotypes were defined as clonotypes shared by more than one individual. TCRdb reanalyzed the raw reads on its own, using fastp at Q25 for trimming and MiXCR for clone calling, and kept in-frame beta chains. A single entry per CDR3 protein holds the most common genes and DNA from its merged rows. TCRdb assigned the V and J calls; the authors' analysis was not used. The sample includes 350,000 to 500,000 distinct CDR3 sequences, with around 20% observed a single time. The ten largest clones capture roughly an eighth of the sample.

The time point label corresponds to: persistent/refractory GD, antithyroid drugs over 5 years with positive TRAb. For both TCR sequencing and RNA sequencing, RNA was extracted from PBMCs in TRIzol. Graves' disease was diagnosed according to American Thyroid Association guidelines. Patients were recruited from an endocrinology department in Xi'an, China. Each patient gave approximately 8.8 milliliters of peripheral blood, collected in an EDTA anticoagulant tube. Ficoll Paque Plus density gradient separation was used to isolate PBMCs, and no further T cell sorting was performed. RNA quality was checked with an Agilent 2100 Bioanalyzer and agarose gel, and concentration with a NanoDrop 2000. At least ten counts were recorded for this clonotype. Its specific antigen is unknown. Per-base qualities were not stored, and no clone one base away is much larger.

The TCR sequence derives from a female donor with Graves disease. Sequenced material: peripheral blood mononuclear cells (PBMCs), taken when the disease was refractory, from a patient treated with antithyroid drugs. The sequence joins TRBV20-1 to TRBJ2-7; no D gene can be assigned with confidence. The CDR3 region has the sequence CSASAPKSEQYF. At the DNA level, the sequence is TGCAGTGCTAGTGCTCCGAAGAGCGAGCAGTACTTC.